The 18 T cell receptor beta chains listed next were all sequenced from one sample in a study of human T cells and chemical hapten exposure. TCRdb re-derived calls from the RACE reads in MiXCR, one entry per CDR3 protein. The table lists 65,000 to 85,000 distinct CDR3 sequences, 12% of them singletons. Time point indicated: patch test 1, 2 weeks after DPC sensitization. The sample's treatment: therapeutic diphenylcyclopropenone sensitization with weekly scalp DPC. This sample comprised whole blood, obtained in connection with sensitization to the hapten diphenylcyclopropenone (DPC). These receptors were collected from an older woman with alopecia areata. Some clones in this sample may be carry-over from other donors' samples.

This chain connects TRBV6-5 to TRBJ1-1; D unresolved. V lost 0 bases and J lost 0, with 11 bases in between. In germline, CDR1 is MNHEY, CDR2 SVGAGI. The CDR3 contains 16 residues. The CDR3 region is CASSYSVGTMNTEAFF. CDR3 nucleotides: TGTGCCAGCAGTTACTCCGTGGGCACAATGAACACTGAAGCTTTCTTT.

This clonotype was detected ten times or more. V usage is TRBV6-4 and J usage is TRBJ1-1; tentative D call: TRBD1 (5 bases). Germline V gene sequence: CDR1 MRHNA, CDR2 SNTAGT. Trimming took 5 bases from V and 4 from J, leaving 11 bases between them. This CDR3 comprises 13 residues. As DNA, the CDR3 is TGTGCCAGCAGTACAGGATTGGGCACTGAAGCTTTCTTT. Encoded protein: CASSTGLGTEAFF.

This clonotype was recorded at least ten times. This sequence joins TRBV7-8 and TRBJ2-1; 11 bases fit TRBD1. In germline, CDR1 is SGHVS, CDR2 FQNEAQ. This CDR3 contains 17 residues. V lost 5 bases, J lost 8 bases, and 14 bases stayed unmatched. The CDR3 DNA reads as TGTGCCAGCAGCCCCCCCTTAAGGACAGGGGGCGTTTATGAGCAGTTCTTC. Protein sequence: CASSPPLRTGGVYEQFF.

This clonotype was observed a handful of times. V is TRBV9 and J is TRBJ2-3; a weak D match, TRBD2 (5 bases). This CDR3 has 15 amino acids. V was pared by 4 bases and J by 8 bases, with 20 bases between. The germline CDR1 and CDR2 sequences are SGDLS and YYNGEE. The CDR3 nucleotides read TGTGCCAGCAGCCCCACCCTAGCCTCCGCCGGTACGCAGTATTTT. This translates into CASSPTLASAGTQYF.

V gene TRBV9 combines with J gene TRBJ2-3; D could derive from TRBD1 or TRBD2 (6 bases each). Between the trimmed V and J ends, which lost 6 bases and 2 bases, there was a span of 13 bases. Germline V gene data show CDR1 as SGDLS and CDR2 as YYNGEE. The CDR3 has 14 residues. This chain's CDR3 is CASNLGGLTDTQYF. For the CDR3, the DNA is TGTGCCAGCAACTTGGGGGGCCTCACAGATACGCAGTATTTT. The full variable domain, completed using reference TRBV9 and TRBJ2-3, is DSGVTQTPKHLITATGQRVTLRCSPRSGDLSVYWYQQSLDQGLQFLIQYYNGEERAKGNILERFSAQQFPDLHSELNLSSLELGDSALYFCASNLGGLTDTQYFGPGTRLTVL.

This clonotype was observed a few times. This sequence joins TRBV18 and TRBJ2-1; D might be TRBD1 (5 bases). CDR3 length equals 15 residues. From germline, CDR1 is KGHSH and CDR2 LQKENI. Between the trimmed V and J ends, which lost 1 base and 7 bases, there was a span of 14 bases. The CDR3 DNA sequence: TGTGCCAGCTCACCACTTGCACAGGCCGGGAATGAGCAGTTCTTC. Amino acid sequence: CASSPLAQAGNEQFF.

V and J are TRBV20-1 and TRBJ2-3; D perhaps matches TRBD2 (6 bases). V dropped 8 bases and J dropped 0 bases, with 12 bases sitting between them. Germline-derived CDR1 and CDR2 are DFQATT and SNEGSKA (reference sequence). The CDR3 totals 13 residues. This CDR3 reads CSLKSGSTDTQYF. In DNA, the CDR3 is TGCAGTCTCAAGAGCGGGAGCACAGATACGCAGTATTTT.

The chain combines TRBV29-1 with TRBJ2-3; D is perhaps TRBD1 (6 bases). Trimming cost V 7 bases and J 2 bases, with 19 bases left between them. The CDR3 has 15 residues. CDR1 and CDR2 (germline): SQVTM, ANQGSEA. In DNA, the CDR3 is TGCAGCGCCCAGAGGACAGCAGCCTCCACAGATACGCAGTATTTT. This gives the protein CSAQRTAASTDTQYF.

This clonotype has a count of ten or more. This chain uses TRBV6-5 with TRBJ2-7; D perhaps matches TRBD1 (6 bases). There are 16 residues in the CDR3. Germline loops: CDR1 MNHEY, CDR2 SVGAGI. Trimming stripped 0 bases from V and 0 bases from J, with 12 bases between. The CDR3, as DNA: TGTGCCAGCAGTTACTCCGGGACACCCAGCTCCTACGAGCAGTACTTC. It translates to CASSYSGTPSSYEQYF.

This clonotype has more than one count but fewer than ten. The V call is TRBV6-5, the J call TRBJ2-1, with a tentative D call TRBD1 (5 bases). V lost 5 bases and J 4 bases, leaving 12 bases between the germline ends. The CDR3 consists of 14 residues. Germline assignment: CDR1 MNHEY and CDR2 SVGAGI. This CDR3 is CASSRRASYNEQFF. For the CDR3, the DNA is TGTGCCAGCAGTCGCAGGGCATCTTACAATGAGCAGTTCTTC.

This clonotype was seen a handful of times. The rearrangement uses TRBV7-2 and TRBJ1-3; tentative D call: TRBD1 (6 bases). V was trimmed by 6 bases and J by 4 bases, leaving 10 bases between them. Germline CDR1 is SGHTA and CDR2 is FQGNSA. CDR3 length equals 13 residues. The CDR3: CASRRGQGNTIYF. The CDR3 DNA reads TGTGCCAGCAGGCGGGGGCAGGGAAACACCATATATTTT.

This clonotype was counted a few times. J is TRBJ1-2 and V is TRBV2; TRBD1 matches 10 bases. Germline CDR1 reads SNHLY; CDR2 reads FYNNEI. The J segment lost 3 bases and the V segment lost 5 bases, leaving 3 bases of the junction unmatched. The CDR3 sequence is 14 residues long. Written as DNA, the CDR3 is TGTGCCAGCAGTCCGGGACAGGGGCACTATGGCTACACCTTC. Translated: CASSPGQGHYGYTF.

Remarks on this clonotype: The junction does not match germline at one end; this may be a read error. V usage is TRBV6-6 and J usage is TRBJ1-6, with TRBD1 as a possible D gene (6 bases). The CDR3 length is 15 residues. The V gene's germline CDR1 is MNHNY and CDR2 SVGAGI (reference sequence). CDR3 bases: TGTGCCAGCAGTTGGGGGGCAGCCTATAATTCACCCCGCCACTTT. Residues: CASSWGAAYNSPRHF.

The chain has TRBV20-1 and TRBJ2-3; 12 bases agree with TRBD2. The CDR3 is 15 amino acids. Germline V gene sequence: CDR1 DFQATT, CDR2 SNEGSKA (reference sequence). J lost 2 bases, V lost 6 bases, and 6 bases had no gene match. The CDR3 DNA sequence: TGCAGTGCCAGACTAGCGGGGGCCCTCACAGATACGCAGTATTTT. Its protein product is CSARLAGALTDTQYF.

This clonotype was observed many times. Here the CDR3 DNA reads TGCGCCAGCAGTAGGGGTGAGGGAGATACGCAGTATTTT. This sequence encodes CASSRGEGDTQYF. The chain links TRBV10-2 to TRBJ2-3; D is tentatively TRBD1 or TRBD2 (5 bases each). V dropped 5 bases and J dropped 5 bases, with 11 bases sitting between them. Looked up from germline, CDR1 is WSHSY and CDR2 is SAAADI. This CDR3 is built from 13 residues.

This clonotype was recorded at least ten times. The CDR3 bases are TGTGCCAGCAGCTTAGCCACAGGTATCAACACTGAAGCTTTCTTT. Amino acid sequence: CASSLATGINTEAFF. The genes are TRBV7-6 and TRBJ1-1; possible D gene TRBD1, 5 bases. The CDR3 is 15 residues long. Germline values: CDR1 SGHVS, CDR2 FNYEAQ. Trimming took off 0 bases at V and 2 bases at J, with 10 bases between the two ends.

The J gene is TRBJ2-2, the V gene TRBV20-1; D possibly corresponds to TRBD2 (6 bases). Germline values: CDR1 DFQATT, CDR2 SNEGSKA (reference sequence). This CDR3 has 14 residues. The V gene lost 6 bases and the J gene lost 5 bases, with 16 bases spanning the gap. The CDR3 DNA reads TGCAGTGCCGTAGCGGTGAATCAGACCGGGGAGCTGTTTTTT. It encodes CSAVAVNQTGELFF.

This clonotype showed up many times. The chain joins TRBV5-1 to TRBJ1-1; D uncertain. CDR3 length: 13 amino acids. V lost 3 bases and J lost 6, with 12 bases in between. The germline V gene has CDR1 SGHRS and CDR2 YFSETQ. CDR3 sequence (DNA): TGCGCCAGCAGCTCGTCAGGTATCGCTGAAGCTTTCTTT. As protein: CASSSSGIAEAFF.